Listed below are T cell receptor beta chains from one sample, sequenced in a study of cytomegalovirus exposure and HLA in healthy donors. The protocol was immunoSEQ multiplex PCR, while the TCRdb copy is restricted to in-frame clones and leaves out a portion. The sample yields around 120,000 clones, around 62% seen once. Sequencing used PBMCs. The receptors originated from a young man in good health and CMV-seropositive. CDR3s include the opening cysteine and the closing phenylalanine or tryptophan. A D gene is named only where the DNA matches it firmly. Some rows have no size entry. The others give once, few or many, or a class for an expanded clone.

size: .; J: TRBJ1-2; D: TRBD1; V: TRBV14; CDR3: CASSQETGGIYGYTF; DNA: TGTGCCAGCAGCCAAGAGACAGGGGGCATCTATGGCTACACCTTC
size: .; J: TRBJ1-2; D: .; V: TRBV7-9; CDR3: CASSTSGAYGYTF; DNA: TGTGCCAGCAGCACCTCAGGGGCCTATGGCTACACCTTC
size: .; J: TRBJ2-1; D: TRBD2; V: TRBV9; CDR3: CASSVYGGVTYNEQFF; DNA: TGTGCCAGCAGCGTATACGGGGGGGTGACCTACAATGAGCAGTTCTTC
size: few; J: TRBJ2-3; D: TRBD2; V: TRBV7-9; CDR3: CASSILLARVEHTQYF; DNA: TGTGCCAGCAGCATCTTACTAGCGCGGGTGGAACATACGCAGTATTTT
size: .; J: TRBJ1-4; D: .; V: TRBV7-9; CDR3: CASSLGANEKLFF; DNA: TGTGCCAGCAGCTTAGGAGCTAATGAAAAACTGTTTTTT
size: .; J: TRBJ2-2; D: TRBD2; V: TRBV7-3; CDR3: CASSLGLAGAGELFF; DNA: TGTGCCAGCAGCTTAGGACTAGCGGGGGCCGGGGAGCTGTTTTTT
size: .; J: TRBJ2-7; D: .; V: TRBV29-1; CDR3: CSVEPDNSYEQYF; DNA: TGCAGCGTTGAACCAGACAACTCCTACGAGCAGTACTTC
size: .; J: TRBJ2-7; D: TRBD1; V: TRBV19; CDR3: CASSITGGASAYEQYF; DNA: TGTGCCAGTAGTATAACAGGGGGCGCAAGTGCCTACGAGCAGTACTTC
size: few; J: TRBJ1-6; D: .; V: TRBV6-5; CDR3: CASSYQGRGSPLHF; DNA: TGTGCCAGCAGTTACCAGGGTAGAGGTTCACCCCTCCACTTT
size: .; J: TRBJ1-2; D: .; V: TRBV7-9; CDR3: CASSLGRRGYTF; DNA: TGTGCCAGCAGCTTAGGAAGGAGGGGCTACACCTTC
size: few; J: TRBJ2-5; D: .; V: TRBV7-2; CDR3: CASRTRGQETQYF; DNA: TGTGCCAGCCGTACCAGGGGTCAAGAGACCCAGTACTTC
size: .; J: TRBJ1-1; D: .; V: TRBV7-9; CDR3: CASSLAQGTNTEAFF; DNA: TGTGCCAGCAGCTTAGCCCAGGGGACGAACACTGAAGCTTTCTTT
size: .; J: TRBJ2-7; D: TRBD2; V: TRBV11-2; CDR3: CASKRLAGPYEQYF; DNA: TGTGCCAGCAAGAGACTAGCGGGGCCCTACGAGCAGTACTTC
size: .; J: TRBJ2-7; D: .; V: TRBV5-8; CDR3: CASSLGVGPYEQYF; DNA: TGTGCCAGCAGCTTGGGGGTGGGCCCCTACGAGCAGTACTTC
size: .; J: TRBJ1-1; D: .; V: TRBV19; CDR3: CASSIDQAAGGTEAFF; DNA: TGTGCCAGTAGTATAGATCAGGCAGCCGGGGGCACTGAAGCTTTCTTT
size: .; J: TRBJ1-1; D: .; V: TRBV10-3; CDR3: CAISEGGPGLAFF; DNA: TGTGCCATCAGTGAAGGTGGGCCAGGGTTGGCTTTCTTT
size: .; J: TRBJ1-6; D: TRBD1; V: TRBV18; CDR3: CASSPGQGVRSPLHF; DNA: TGTGCCAGCTCACCTGGACAGGGGGTCCGTTCACCCCTCCACTTT
size: .; J: TRBJ1-2; D: TRBD1; V: TRBV6-5; CDR3: CASSNTGGSGYTF; DNA: TGTGCCAGCAGCAATACAGGGGGCTCTGGCTACACCTTC
size: .; J: TRBJ1-2; D: TRBD1; V: TRBV6-5; CDR3: CASSTGAGGYTF; DNA: TGTGCCAGCTCCACAGGGGCTGGTGGCTACACCTTC
size: few; J: TRBJ2-7; D: .; V: TRBV7-6; CDR3: CASSLKTTYEQYF; DNA: TGTGCCAGCAGCTTAAAAACAACCTACGAGCAGTACTTC
size: .; J: TRBJ2-5; D: .; V: TRBV6-5; CDR3: CASSYWGEGQETQYF; DNA: TGTGCCAGCAGTTACTGGGGTGAGGGCCAAGAGACCCAGTACTTC
size: .; J: TRBJ2-7; D: .; V: TRBV19; CDR3: CASSFFASSYEQYF; DNA: TGTGCCAGTAGTTTTTTCGCCAGTTCCTACGAGCAGTACTTC
size: few; J: TRBJ2-4; D: .; V: TRBV5-1; CDR3: CASSLATSGDGNIQYF; DNA: TGCGCCAGCAGCTTGGCCACATCGGGGGATGGAAACATTCAGTACTTC
size: .; J: TRBJ2-5; D: TRBD2; V: TRBV10-3; CDR3: CAISEVERGAEAAQYF; DNA: TGTGCCATCAGTGAGGTTGAGCGGGGGGCCGAGGCGGCCCAGTACTTC
size: once; J: TRBJ2-5; D: TRBD2; V: TRBV2; CDR3: CASSVPSGGPETQYF; DNA: TGTGCCAGCAGTGTCCCTAGCGGAGGTCCAGAGACCCAGTACTTC
size: few; J: TRBJ2-2; D: .; V: TRBV11-3; CDR3: CASSSRENTGELFF; DNA: TGTGCCAGCAGCTCCCGGGAGAACACCGGGGAGCTGTTTTTT
size: .; J: TRBJ1-3; D: .; V: TRBV6-5; CDR3: CASSTAGRAGNTIYF; DNA: TGTGCCAGCAGCACCGCAGGCAGGGCTGGAAACACCATATATTTT
size: .; J: TRBJ1-1; D: .; V: TRBV15; CDR3: CATSRGFGSTEAFF; DNA: TGTGCCACCAGCAGAGGGTTCGGGAGCACTGAAGCTTTCTTT
size: few; J: TRBJ2-1; D: .; V: TRBV13; CDR3: CASGDEGDSSSEQFF; DNA: TGTGCCAGCGGCGATGAGGGGGATAGCTCCAGTGAGCAGTTCTTC
size: .; J: TRBJ2-3; D: TRBD1; V: TRBV29-1; CDR3: CSARDSGTDTQYF; DNA: TGCAGCGCCAGGGACAGTGGCACAGATACGCAGTATTTT
size: few; J: TRBJ1-5; D: .; V: TRBV18; CDR3: CASAGTRGNQPQHF; DNA: TGTGCCAGCGCCGGAACCCGGGGCAATCAGCCCCAGCATTTT
size: once; J: TRBJ2-5; D: TRBD1; V: TRBV27; CDR3: CASSNGLGTERKETQYF; DNA: TGTGCCAGCAGCAACGGCCTCGGGACAGAGAGGAAGGAGACCCAGTACTTC
size: .; J: TRBJ1-5; D: .; V: TRBV12-2; CDR3: CASRLGNRTSNQPQHF; DNA: TGTGCAAGTCGCTTAGGTAACAGGACTAGCAATCAGCCCCAGCATTTT
size: .; J: TRBJ2-2; D: TRBD2; V: TRBV9; CDR3: CASSVGTGGRTGELFF; DNA: TGTGCCAGCAGCGTTGGGACGGGGGGGCGGACCGGGGAGCTGTTTTTT
size: few; J: TRBJ2-2; D: TRBD2; V: TRBV7-9; CDR3: CASSGAGLAGTGELFF; DNA: TGTGCCAGCAGCGGGGCGGGACTAGCGGGCACCGGGGAGCTGTTTTTT
size: few; J: TRBJ2-3; D: TRBD2; V: TRBV11-3; CDR3: CASSRTSSGGTDTQYF; DNA: TGTGCCAGCAGCCGGACTAGCTCCGGTGGCACAGATACGCAGTATTTT
size: once; J: TRBJ2-3; D: TRBD2; V: TRBV7-2; CDR3: CASRISGGADTQYF; DNA: TGTGCCAGCAGGATTAGCGGGGGAGCAGATACGCAGTATTTT
size: .; J: TRBJ2-7; D: TRBD2; V: TRBV2; CDR3: CASSEGRGGYEQYF; DNA: TGTGCCAGCAGTGAGGGGCGGGGGGGCTACGAGCAGTACTTC
size: .; J: TRBJ2-7; D: TRBD2; V: TRBV5-1; CDR3: CASSLATGGLDEQYF; DNA: TGCGCCAGCAGCTTGGCCACGGGGGGGCTGGACGAGCAGTACTTC
size: few; J: TRBJ2-2; D: .; V: TRBV6-4; CDR3: CASSGVWTSNTGELFF; DNA: TGTGCCAGCAGTGGGGTCTGGACATCGAACACCGGGGAGCTGTTTTTT
size: .; J: TRBJ2-3; D: TRBD2; V: TRBV4-1; CDR3: CASSQGVVAGGADTQYF; DNA: TGCGCCAGCAGCCAGGGAGTGGTAGCGGGGGGTGCAGATACGCAGTATTTT
size: .; J: TRBJ2-3; D: TRBD2; V: TRBV5-1; CDR3: CASSRGLAGEPDTQYF; DNA: TGCGCCAGCTCCCGGGGACTAGCGGGGGAACCAGATACGCAGTATTTT
size: .; J: TRBJ2-5; D: TRBD1; V: TRBV6-5; CDR3: CASSGTVQETQYF; DNA: TGTGCCAGCAGTGGGACAGTGCAAGAGACCCAGTACTTC
size: .; J: TRBJ1-1; D: .; V: TRBV5-1; CDR3: CASRATLGMGTEAFF; DNA: TGCGCCAGCAGAGCTACGTTGGGCATGGGCACTGAAGCTTTCTTT